This entry is about one T cell receptor (beta chain). The limits of the CDR3 on the DNA are not certain, so only TCRdb's listed CDR3 is given. Random hexamers primed reverse transcription of about 0.5 to 1 ug RNA. A multiplex approach, immunoSEQ multiplex PCR, amplified TCR beta CDR3 across 54 Vbeta and 13 Jbeta. TCRdb called the immunoSEQ multiplex PCR reads again in MiXCR, with one record for every CDR3 protein. The profile shows 150,000 to 200,000 distinct CDR3 sequences, approximately 94% of them singletons. The data belong to a study of CD8 T cells in Susac syndrome. TEMRA cells were FACS-enriched and CD8+ and CD4+ T cells negatively isolated. The CDR3 totals 17 residues, both ends included.

The receptor was derived from a human donor with Susac syndrome. The material sequenced was CD4+ T cells from PBMCs. The chain carries TRBV23-1 and TRBJ2-2; TRBD1, the table's D call, lacks a check against the DNA. TRBV23-1 is an ORF for which the function is uncertain. The CDR3: CASRLHSRTKTPGSCFF.